This TCR beta chain was identified in a study of human T cells and chemical hapten exposure. Documented time point: pre-sensitization, week 0. Noted treatment: therapeutic diphenylcyclopropenone sensitization with weekly scalp DPC. The drawing of blood occurred before each patch test was applied. The donor pool consisted of alopecia patients aged 18 to 70 years, considered suitable for DPC. Total RNA was isolated from unfractionated whole blood. For the library, individual cDNA molecules each received unique molecular identifiers. TCRdb recomputed calls from the RACE reads with MiXCR, one row per CDR3 protein. The sample consists of more than 250,000 distinct CDR3 sequences, approximately 8.6% of them appearing once. There are a few counts of this clonotype. The receptor's source is a woman between 40 and 50 years old with alopecia areata. Some clones in this sample may be carry-over from other donors' samples. The material sequenced was whole blood, taken in connection with sensitization to the hapten diphenylcyclopropenone (DPC).

The CDR3 here is CASSLEASGRAAGEQYF. The CDR3 bases are TGCGCCAGCAGCTTGGAGGCTAGCGGGAGGGCCGCCGGCGAGCAGTACTTC. J is TRBJ2-7 and V is TRBV5-1, with 12 positions matching TRBD2. The CDR3 has 17 amino acids. Trimming removed 0 bases from V and 6 bases from J; junction bases left unmatched: 10. Germline V gives CDR1 SGHRS, CDR2 YFSETQ.